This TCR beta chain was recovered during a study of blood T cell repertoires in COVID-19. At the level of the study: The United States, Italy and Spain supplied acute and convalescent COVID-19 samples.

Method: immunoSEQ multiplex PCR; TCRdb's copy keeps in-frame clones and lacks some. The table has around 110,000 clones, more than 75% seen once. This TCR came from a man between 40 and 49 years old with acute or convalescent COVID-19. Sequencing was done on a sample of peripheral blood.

This CDR3 reads CASSGGTVWDGYTF. As DNA, the CDR3 is TGTGCCAGCAGCGGAGGGACAGTCTGGGATGGCTACACCTTC. The J gene is TRBJ1-2, the V gene TRBV9, with 7 positions matching TRBD1. Germline loops: CDR1 SGDLS, CDR2 YYNGEE. This CDR3 contains 14 residues. The ends lost 3 bases at V and 6 bases at J; junction bases unmatched: 8.